These 18 T cell receptor beta chains came from one sample sequenced in a study of blood T cell repertoires in COVID-19. Using immunoSEQ multiplex PCR, the repertoire was profiled, and TCRdb retains in-frame clones only, with some absent. The table has approximately 250,000 clones, around 88% seen once. The sequencing input was PBMCs or T cells enriched from blood (not recorded which). These receptors all stem from a woman aged 40 to 50 with acute COVID-19.

The chain uses TRBV9 and TRBJ1-1; no reliable D call. The V gene lost 4 bases and the J gene lost 0 bases, with 7 bases spanning the gap. Germline assignment: CDR1 SGDLS and CDR2 YYNGEE. The CDR3 is made up of 13 amino acids. The CDR3 region is CASSTRLNTEAFF. As DNA, the CDR3 is TGTGCCAGCAGCACTAGATTGAACACTGAAGCTTTCTTT. Together with reference TRBV9 and TRBJ1-1, the CDR3 gives the full variable domain: DSGVTQTPKHLITATGQRVTLRCSPRSGDLSVYWYQQSLDQGLQFLIQYYNGEERAKGNILERFSAQQFPDLHSELNLSSLELGDSALYFCASSTRLNTEAFFGQGTRLTVV.

The chain joins TRBV10-1 to TRBJ1-2, with 8 bases identical to TRBD1. Trimming removed 5 bases from V and 8 bases from J; junction bases left unmatched: 7. The CDR3 runs 13 residues. From germline, CDR1 is WNHNN and CDR2 SYGVQD (reference sequence). The CDR3 protein is CASSHRGMEGYTF. CDR3 nucleotide sequence: TGCGCCAGCAGTCACAGGGGGATGGAGGGCTACACCTTC.

A few counts support this clone. The chain uses TRBV19 and TRBJ2-1; 9 positions match TRBD2. Germline CDR1 LNHDA, CDR2 SQIVND (reference sequence). Trimming at V came to 6 bases and at J to 6 bases, leaving 12 bases not matched to a gene. The CDR3 runs 16 residues. CDR3 in amino acids: CASRNSGRGFSNEQFF. The CDR3 nucleotides are TGTGCCAGTAGAAATAGCGGGAGAGGTTTTTCCAATGAGCAGTTCTTC.

This chain connects TRBV7-9 to TRBJ1-3; D is unresolved. Germline lookup yields CDR1 SEHNR and CDR2 FQNEAQ (reference sequence). Trimming took off 8 bases at V and 7 bases at J, with 12 bases between the two ends. This CDR3 comprises 12 residues. The CDR3 region is CASLTEGNTIYF. CDR3 nucleotides: TGTGCCAGCTTAACGGAGGGCAACACCATATATTTT. Full variable domain (missing parts from reference TRBV7-9 and TRBJ1-3): DTGVSQNPRHKITKRGQNVTFRCDPISEHNRLYWYRQTLGQGPEFLTYFQNEAQLEKSRLLSDRFSAERPKGSFSTLEIQRTEQGDSAMYLCASLTEGNTIYFGEGSWLTVV.

The gene calls are TRBV28 and TRBJ2-1; 9 bases line up with TRBD2. V dropped 6 bases and J dropped 1; count of bases not matched to a gene: 7. CDR3 size: 16 residues. Germline loops: CDR1 MDHEN, CDR2 SYDVKM. CDR3 residues: CASSSSGAVSYNEQFF. The CDR3 DNA sequence: TGTGCCAGCAGCTCTAGCGGGGCAGTTTCCTACAATGAGCAGTTCTTC.

V gene TRBV6-5 combines with J gene TRBJ2-1, with 11 bases fitting TRBD2. Unmatched junction bases numbered 10, after V lost 6 bases and J lost 9 bases. CDR1 and CDR2 from the germline V gene are MNHEY and SVGAGI. This CDR3 is built from 15 residues. CDR3 DNA sequence: TGTGCCAGCAGCCAGGCCCCGGGACTAGCGGCTGAGCAGTTCTTC. Encoded protein: CASSQAPGLAAEQFF.

CDR3 residues: CASSSHRAATEAFF. DNA for the CDR3: TGTGCCAGCAGCTCCCACAGGGCGGCCACTGAAGCTTTCTTT. V is TRBV6-2 or TRBV6-3 and J is TRBJ1-1; possible D gene TRBD1, 6 bases. The length of the CDR3 is 14 residues. The V gene lost 6 bases and the J gene lost 4 bases, with 15 bases spanning the gap. In germline, CDR1 is MNHEY, CDR2 SVGEGT.

This clone showed up just a few times. This rearrangement joins TRBV12-2 to TRBJ2-1; TRBD2 was called by the table and not checked on the DNA. TRBV12-2 is a pseudogene segment. The CDR3 extends over 15 amino acids. The CDR3 sequence is CASRLGKRAPNEQFF. For the CDR3, the DNA is TGTGCAAGTCGCTTAGGAAAGCGAGCGCCCAATGAGCAGTTCTTC.

This clone was recorded once. The chain combines TRBV28 with TRBJ1-2, with D possibly matching TRBD1 (5 bases). V shed 5 bases and J shed 4 bases, with 20 bases lying between them. CDR3 size: 16 residues. CDR1 and CDR2 (germline): MDHEN, SYDVKM. CDR3: CASSRGSTDSFYGYTF. CDR3 DNA: TGTGCCAGCAGTCGGGGGTCTACAGATTCCTTCTATGGCTACACCTTC.

This clone was counted a single time. J is TRBJ2-1 and V is TRBV2; perhaps TRBD1 as D (5 bases). The CDR3 loop spans 11 amino acids. V was trimmed by 7 bases and J by 6 bases, leaving 7 bases between them. Germline-derived CDR1 and CDR2 are SNHLY and FYNNEI. The CDR3, as DNA: TGTGCCAGCAAAGGGGTCAATGAGCAGTTCTTC. As protein: CASKGVNEQFF. The variable domain in full, completed from reference TRBV2 and TRBJ2-1, reads EPEVTQTPSHQVTQMGQEVILRCVPISNHLYFYWYRQILGQKVEFLVSFYNNEISEKSEIFDDQFSVERPDGSNFTLKIRSTKLEDSAMYFCASKGVNEQFFGPGTRLTVL.

The chain joins TRBV12-3 or TRBV12-4 to TRBJ1-6; D unclear. The CDR3 sequence is 12 residues long. The V and J ends lost 6 bases and 4 bases respectively, with 4 bases between them. CDR3 DNA: TGTGCCAGCAGCCTATATAATTCACCCCTCCACTTT. It encodes CASSLYNSPLHF.

The chain recombines TRBV5-4 with TRBJ2-1; the D is unclear. The germline V gene encodes CDR1 SGHNT and CDR2 YYREEE (reference sequence). The CDR3 has 15 amino acids. The V end was cut by 6 bases, the J end by 3 bases, with 16 bases between. The CDR3 region is CASTLPGSDYNEQFF. CDR3 nucleotides: TGTGCCAGCACCTTACCCGGGTCGGACTACAATGAGCAGTTCTTC.

The chain uses TRBV6-5 and TRBJ2-1, with TRBD1 matching 7 bases. CDR3 size: 14 residues. V lost 5 bases, J lost 5 bases, and 6 bases stayed unmatched. The germline V gene encodes CDR1 MNHEY and CDR2 SVGAGI. This CDR3 is CASSKRTGNNEQFF. The CDR3, as DNA: TGTGCCAGCAGTAAACGGACAGGCAACAATGAGCAGTTCTTC.

The chain combines TRBV5-1 with TRBJ2-3, with 8 positions matching TRBD2. Germline V gives CDR1 SGHRS, CDR2 YFSETQ. This CDR3 comprises 16 residues. The J segment lost 0 bases and the V segment lost 4 bases, leaving 7 bases of the junction unmatched. The DNA of the CDR3 is TGCGCCAGCAGCGGGGGAGCTAGCGGGAGCACAGATACGCAGTATTTT. Amino acid sequence: CASSGGASGSTDTQYF.

This rearrangement joins TRBV24-1 to TRBJ2-2; 9 bases agree with TRBD1. The V segment lost 5 bases and the J segment 1 base; nucleotides outside the gene matches: 1. The CDR3 runs to 15 residues. Germline V gene sequence: CDR1 KGHDR, CDR2 SFDVKD. For the CDR3, the DNA is TGTGCCACCAGTGTGGACAGGGGGAACACCGGGGAGCTGTTTTTT. The encoded protein is CATSVDRGNTGELFF.

The genes are TRBV6-6 and TRBJ1-5; D ambiguous. V lost 4 bases and J 3 bases, leaving 7 bases between the germline ends. This CDR3 spans 13 amino acids. In germline, CDR1 is MNHNY, CDR2 SVGAGI (reference sequence). The DNA for the CDR3 is TGTGCCAGCAGTTCGAGCTACAATCAGCCCCAGCATTTT. This sequence encodes CASSSSYNQPQHF.

J is TRBJ2-2 and V is TRBV5-8, with 8 bases identical to TRBD2. The V and J ends lost 1 base and 6 bases, in that order; junction bases with no gene match: 8. This CDR3 has 16 amino acids. Germline CDR1 is SGHTS and CDR2 is YDEGEE. CDR3 region: CASSLSTGGPAGELFF. The CDR3 bases are TGTGCCAGCAGCTTGTCGACGGGAGGGCCGGCCGGGGAGCTGTTTTTT.

V is TRBV29-1 and J is TRBJ1-3; TRBD1 agrees at 7 bases. V shed 2 bases and J 7 bases; nucleotides not matched to a gene: 2. Germline V CDR1 and CDR2: SQVTM, ANQGSEA. The CDR3 consists of 12 residues. The CDR3 DNA is TGCAGCGTTGAAACGACAGGGAACACCATATATTTT. Protein product: CSVETTGNTIYF.